The rows below give T cell receptor beta chains drawn from one sample of a study of breast tumors, draining lymph nodes, adjacent tissues. Each CDR3 protein is one row after TCRdb ran MiXCR on the multiplex PCR reads. The table lists about 180,000 distinct CDR3 sequences, 30% to 35% of them singletons. The sequenced sample consisted of axillary lymph node tissue. Source of these receptors: a female donor with breast cancer. Some clones in this sample may be carry-over from other donors' samples. CDR3s include the opening cysteine and the closing phenylalanine or tryptophan. The order of the fields is V gene, clone size, D gene, J gene, CDR3 DNA, CDR3 protein. A D gene is named only where the DNA matches it firmly. The size of a clone is reported for some rows only, either as once, few or many, or as a class for expanded clones.

v_gene: TRBV15; abundance: -; d_gene: -; j_gene: TRBJ2-6; CDR3nt: TGTGCCACCAGCAGAGATGGGGCCAACGTCCTGACTTTC; CDR3aa: CATSRDGANVLTF
v_gene: TRBV7-2; abundance: many; d_gene: TRBD1; j_gene: TRBJ1-2; CDR3nt: TGTGCCAGCAGCTTAAGCCCAGACGGGGCAGGGGGAGGGCAGAACTATGGCTACACCTTC; CDR3aa: CASSLSPDGAGGGQNYGYTF
v_gene: TRBV11-2; abundance: many; d_gene: TRBD2; j_gene: TRBJ2-3; CDR3nt: TGTGCCAGCAGCTCACAACTCCTAGCGGGGGGCACAGATACGCAGTATTTT; CDR3aa: CASSSQLLAGGTDTQYF
v_gene: TRBV11-2; abundance: many; d_gene: -; j_gene: TRBJ2-1; CDR3nt: TGTGCCAGCAGCTATGCGGACGGTCGTGAGCAGTTCTTC; CDR3aa: CASSYADGREQFF
v_gene: TRBV20-1; abundance: many; d_gene: -; j_gene: TRBJ1-5; CDR3nt: TGCAGTGCTAGATCTCCGACCGAGAAGGATTATAGCAATCAGCCCCAGCATTTT; CDR3aa: CSARSPTEKDYSNQPQHF
v_gene: TRBV9; abundance: many; d_gene: -; j_gene: TRBJ2-7; CDR3nt: TGTGCCAGCAGCGTAGCTGAGAGTCAGTACGAGCAGTACTTC; CDR3aa: CASSVAESQYEQYF
v_gene: TRBV27; abundance: many; d_gene: -; j_gene: TRBJ1-2; CDR3nt: TGTGCCAGCTTATCCAACTATGGCTACACCTTC; CDR3aa: CASLSNYGYTF
v_gene: TRBV15; abundance: -; d_gene: -; j_gene: TRBJ2-3; CDR3nt: TGTGCTAGAGAGCAGGTCTATAGCACAGATACGCAGTATTTT; CDR3aa: CAREQVYSTDTQYF
v_gene: TRBV11-1; abundance: many; d_gene: TRBD1; j_gene: TRBJ2-7; CDR3nt: TGTGCCAGCAGCCTGGGACAGACCAGCTCCTACGAGCAGTACTTC; CDR3aa: CASSLGQTSSYEQYF
v_gene: TRBV30; abundance: -; d_gene: -; j_gene: TRBJ2-6; CDR3nt: TGTGCCTGTCGAAATGCAGGGGCCAACGTCCTGACTTTC; CDR3aa: CACRNAGANVLTF
v_gene: TRBV9; abundance: many; d_gene: -; j_gene: TRBJ2-5; CDR3nt: TGTGCCAGCAGCGTAGAGGGCGGGAAAGAGACCCAGTACTTC; CDR3aa: CASSVEGGKETQYF
v_gene: TRBV2; abundance: -; d_gene: -; j_gene: TRBJ2-3; CDR3nt: TGTGCCAGTCTGCCGTCCGACATACGGAACACAGATACGCAGTATTTT; CDR3aa: CASLPSDIRNTDTQYF
v_gene: TRBV13; abundance: -; d_gene: TRBD2; j_gene: TRBJ2-3; CDR3nt: TGTGCCAGCAGCATCAGCGGGAGGGCCAGCACAGATACGCAGTATTTT; CDR3aa: CASSISGRASTDTQYF
v_gene: TRBV2; abundance: -; d_gene: -; j_gene: TRBJ2-7; CDR3nt: TGTGCCGGCAGGTCACTTAAGCGGACCTCCTACGAGCAGTACTTC; CDR3aa: CAGRSLKRTSYEQYF
v_gene: TRBV7-2; abundance: -; d_gene: -; j_gene: TRBJ2-3; CDR3nt: TGTGCCAGCAGCTTAGCGCTAAGCACAGATACGCAGTATTTT; CDR3aa: CASSLALSTDTQYF
v_gene: TRBV20-1; abundance: -; d_gene: -; j_gene: TRBJ1-5; CDR3nt: TGCAGTGCTAGGGGGACACAGCATTTT; CDR3aa: CSARGTQHF